These 11 T cell receptor beta chains came from one sample sequenced in a study of blood T cell repertoires in COVID-19. Sequencing was performed with immunoSEQ multiplex PCR; in TCRdb, only in-frame clones are kept and a portion is missing. The sample has about 62,000 clones; about 66% are singletons. Specimen: PBMCs or T cells enriched from blood (not recorded which). The receptors shown here come from a woman aged 60 to 75 who had been exposed to COVID-19.

The chain combines TRBV4-1 with TRBJ2-3, with a weak D call TRBD1 (5 bases). V was cut by 2 bases and J by 2 bases, with 14 bases left in between. The germline CDR1 and CDR2 sequences are MGHRA and YSYEKL. The CDR3 sequence is 16 residues long. CDR3 amino acids: CASSQPTGVLTDTQYF. The CDR3 DNA sequence: TGCGCCAGCAGCCAACCCACAGGTGTACTCACAGATACGCAGTATTTT.

This clone was picked up a small number of times. This chain joins TRBV2 and TRBJ2-5; the D is unclear. CDR1 and CDR2 from the germline V gene are SNHLY and FYNNEI. The germline V and J ends were trimmed by 6 bases and 0 bases, with 11 bases remaining between them. The CDR3 sequence is 14 residues long. CDR3 DNA: TGTGCCAGCAGCGTTGACACGTACCAAGAGACCCAGTACTTC. It encodes CASSVDTYQETQYF.

The chain combines TRBV12-3 or TRBV12-4 with TRBJ1-5; no clear D gene. V was cut by 6 bases and J by 7 bases, with 7 bases left in between. This CDR3 region has 11 residues. In DNA, the CDR3 is TGTGCCAGCAGCGCGAGCCAGCCCCAGCATTTT. This sequence encodes CASSASQPQHF.

This clone was detected once. Here the CDR3 reads CASSLRGGSSYNEQFF. In nucleotides, the CDR3 is TGTGCCAGCAGCTTAAGGGGGGGAAGCTCCTACAATGAGCAGTTCTTC. This sequence joins TRBV7-2 and TRBJ2-1; maybe TRBD2 (7 bases). Deletions cut 2 bases from V and 0 bases from J, with 11 bases between. CDR1 and CDR2 (germline): SGHTA, FQGNSA. The CDR3 is 16 amino acids.

V is TRBV7-3 and J is TRBJ2-3; 8 bases are a match to TRBD2. Per the germline V gene, CDR1 is SGHTA and CDR2 is FQGTGA. V trimming: 3 bases; J trimming: 2 bases; junction bases outside the gene matches: 7. The CDR3 loop spans 16 amino acids. The CDR3 reads CASSLAWRGDTDTQYF. CDR3 DNA: TGTGCCAGCAGCTTGGCTTGGCGGGGGGACACAGATACGCAGTATTTT. Variable domain in full (rest from reference TRBV7-3 and TRBJ2-3): GAGVSQTPSNKVTEKGKYVELRCDPISGHTALYWYRQSLGQGPEFLIYFQGTGAADDSGLPNDRFFAVRPEGSVSTLKIQRTERGDSAVYLCASSLAWRGDTDTQYFGPGTRLTVL.

The gene calls are TRBV10-3 and TRBJ2-3, with D perhaps matching TRBD2 (6 bases). This CDR3 is built from 15 residues. Trimming stripped 0 bases from V and 4 bases from J, with 11 bases between. Germline V CDR1 and CDR2: ENHRY, SYGVKD. DNA for the CDR3: TGTGCCATCAGTGAGTCCGGAGGGAACTCAGATACGCAGTATTTT. It yields the protein CAISESGGNSDTQYF.

V and J are TRBV18 and TRBJ2-1; 12 bases align to TRBD2. The germline CDR1 and CDR2 sequences are KGHSH and LQKENI. The CDR3 consists of 15 residues. V shed 3 bases and J 8 bases; nucleotides not matched to a gene: 5. CDR3 loop: CASSPGLAGLYEQFF. CDR3 nucleotides: TGTGCCAGCTCACCGGGACTAGCGGGTCTCTATGAGCAGTTCTTC.

A few counts support this clone. V gene TRBV7-8 combines with J gene TRBJ2-3, with D tentatively TRBD2 (5 bases). This CDR3 region has 16 residues. Germline V CDR1 and CDR2: SGHVS, FQNEAQ. V was cut by 4 bases and J by 0 bases, with 14 bases left in between. CDR3 nucleotide sequence: TGTGCCAGCAGCTCACGGAGGTGGGAGAGCACAGATACGCAGTATTTT. The encoded protein is CASSSRRWESTDTQYF.

The gene calls are TRBV5-4 and TRBJ2-1; D unclear. In germline, CDR1 is SGHNT, CDR2 YYREEE (reference sequence). V shed 2 bases and J shed 6 bases, with 6 bases lying between them. The CDR3 is 12 amino acids. The CDR3 spells CASSFTGNEQFF. In DNA, the CDR3 is TGTGCCAGCAGCTTTACGGGCAATGAGCAGTTCTTC.

This clone was seen once. J is TRBJ1-3 and V is TRBV3-1 (or the pseudogene TRBV3-2), with D unclear. Germline V gives CDR1 LGHDT, CDR2 YNNKEL (reference sequence). This CDR3 has 15 amino acids. V lost 3 bases to trimming and J lost 0 bases, with 9 bases between them. CDR3 amino acids: CASSHASVSGNTIYF. The CDR3 DNA sequence: TGTGCCAGCAGCCACGCGTCTGTCTCTGGAAACACCATATATTTT.

This chain connects TRBV3-1 (or the pseudogene TRBV3-2) to TRBJ1-2, with D unresolved. This CDR3 spans 13 amino acids. Germline CDR1 reads LGHDT; CDR2 reads YNNKEL (reference sequence). V shed 3 bases and J shed 0 bases, with 5 bases lying between them. The CDR3 coding sequence is TGTGCCAGCAGCCAGAGAGCTAACTATGGCTACACCTTC. Its protein is CASSQRANYGYTF.